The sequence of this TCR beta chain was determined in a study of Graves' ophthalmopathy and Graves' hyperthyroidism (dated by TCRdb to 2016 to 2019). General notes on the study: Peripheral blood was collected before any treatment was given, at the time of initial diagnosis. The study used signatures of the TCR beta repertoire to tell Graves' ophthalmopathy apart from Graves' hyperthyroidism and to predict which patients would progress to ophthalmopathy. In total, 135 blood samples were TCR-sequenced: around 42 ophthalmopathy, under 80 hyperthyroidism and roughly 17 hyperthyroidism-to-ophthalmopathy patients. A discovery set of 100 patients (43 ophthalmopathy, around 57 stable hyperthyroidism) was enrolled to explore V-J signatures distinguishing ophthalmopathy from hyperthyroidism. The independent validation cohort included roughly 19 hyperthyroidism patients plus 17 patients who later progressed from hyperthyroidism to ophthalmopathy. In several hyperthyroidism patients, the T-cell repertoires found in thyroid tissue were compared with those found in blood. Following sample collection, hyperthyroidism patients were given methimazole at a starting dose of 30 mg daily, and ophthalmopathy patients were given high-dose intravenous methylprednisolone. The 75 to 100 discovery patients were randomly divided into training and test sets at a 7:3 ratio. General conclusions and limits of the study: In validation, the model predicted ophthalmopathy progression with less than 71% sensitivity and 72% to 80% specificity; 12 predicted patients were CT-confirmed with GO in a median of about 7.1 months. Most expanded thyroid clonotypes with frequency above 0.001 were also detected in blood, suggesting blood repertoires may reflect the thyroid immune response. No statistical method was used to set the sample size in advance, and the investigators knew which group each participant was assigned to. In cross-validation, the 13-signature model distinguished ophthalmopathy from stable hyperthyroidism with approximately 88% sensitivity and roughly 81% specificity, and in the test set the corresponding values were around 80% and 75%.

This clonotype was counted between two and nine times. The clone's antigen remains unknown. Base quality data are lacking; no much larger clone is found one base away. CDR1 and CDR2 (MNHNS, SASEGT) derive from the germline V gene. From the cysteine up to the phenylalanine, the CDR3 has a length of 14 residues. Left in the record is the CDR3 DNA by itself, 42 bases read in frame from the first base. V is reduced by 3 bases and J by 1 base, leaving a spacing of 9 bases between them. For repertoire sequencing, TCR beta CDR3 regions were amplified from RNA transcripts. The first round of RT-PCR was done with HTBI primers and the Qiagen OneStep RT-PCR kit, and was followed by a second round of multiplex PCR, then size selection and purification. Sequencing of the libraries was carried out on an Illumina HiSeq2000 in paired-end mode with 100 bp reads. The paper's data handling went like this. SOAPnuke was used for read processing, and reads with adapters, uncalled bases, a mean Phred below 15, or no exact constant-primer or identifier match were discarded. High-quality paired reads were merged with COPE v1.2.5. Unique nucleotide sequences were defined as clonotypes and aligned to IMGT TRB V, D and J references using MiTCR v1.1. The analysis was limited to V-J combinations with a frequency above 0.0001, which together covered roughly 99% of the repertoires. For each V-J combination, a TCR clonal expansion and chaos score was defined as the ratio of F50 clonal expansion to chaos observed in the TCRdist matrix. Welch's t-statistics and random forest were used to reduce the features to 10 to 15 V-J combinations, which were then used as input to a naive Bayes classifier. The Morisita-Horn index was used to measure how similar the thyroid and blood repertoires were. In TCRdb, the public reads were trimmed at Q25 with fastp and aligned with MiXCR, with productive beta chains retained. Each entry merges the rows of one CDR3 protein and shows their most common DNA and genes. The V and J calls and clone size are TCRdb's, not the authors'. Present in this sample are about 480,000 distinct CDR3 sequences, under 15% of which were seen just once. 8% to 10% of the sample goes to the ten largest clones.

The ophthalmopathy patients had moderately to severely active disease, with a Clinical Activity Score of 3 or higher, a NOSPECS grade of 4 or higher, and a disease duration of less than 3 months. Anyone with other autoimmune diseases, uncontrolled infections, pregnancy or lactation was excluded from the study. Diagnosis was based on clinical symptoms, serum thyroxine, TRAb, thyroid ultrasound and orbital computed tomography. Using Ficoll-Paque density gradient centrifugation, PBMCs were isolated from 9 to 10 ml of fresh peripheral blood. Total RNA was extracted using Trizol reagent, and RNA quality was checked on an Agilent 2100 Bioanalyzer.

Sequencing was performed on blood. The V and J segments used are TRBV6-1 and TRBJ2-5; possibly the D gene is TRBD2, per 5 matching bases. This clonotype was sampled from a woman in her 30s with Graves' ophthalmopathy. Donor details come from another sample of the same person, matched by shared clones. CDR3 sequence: CASSDGLVQETQYF. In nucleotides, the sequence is TGTGCCAGCAGTGATGGACTGGTCCAAGAGACCCAGTACTTC.